The 12 T cell receptor beta chains below come from one sample, sequenced in a study of neurological immune-mediated disorders. TCRdb re-called the 5' RACE reads through MiXCR, storing one row per CDR3 protein. The table lists under 85,000 distinct CDR3 sequences, 5.2% of them singletons. The sequencing input was PBMCs. The receptors were gathered from a human donor with multiple sclerosis. The donor label of this sample is uncertain.

In regard to this clonotype: It may be a read error: a sequence one base away is much more abundant. The chain has TRBV5-1 and TRBJ1-2, with D perhaps matching TRBD1 (5 bases). Germline CDR1 is SGHRS and CDR2 is YFSETQ. V was cut by 0 bases and J by 8 bases, with 8 bases left in between. This CDR3 contains 12 residues. CDR3 in amino acids: CASSLEGVGYTF. DNA for the CDR3: TGCGCCAGCAGCTTGGAAGGGGTCGGCTACACCTTC. Using reference TRBV5-1 and TRBJ1-2 for the parts outside the CDR3, the full variable domain is KAGVTQTPRYLIKTRGQQVTLSCSPISGHRSVSWYQQTPGQGLQFLFEYFSETQRNKGNFPGRFSGRQFSNSRSEMNVSTLELGDSALYLCASSLEGVGYTFGSGTRLTVV.

This clonotype was counted a few times. V gene TRBV20-1 combines with J gene TRBJ2-7; possible D gene TRBD2, 5 bases. Germline lookup yields CDR1 DFQATT and CDR2 SNEGSKA (reference sequence). V gave up 2 bases and J gave up 0 bases, with 11 bases separating them. This CDR3 contains 14 residues. DNA for the CDR3: TGCAGTGCTAGAAGGACGGGGAGCTCCTACGAGCAGTACTTC. Protein: CSARRTGSSYEQYF.

Ten or more counts support this clonotype. V is TRBV29-1 and J is TRBJ1-5; tentatively, D is TRBD1 (5 bases). Trimming shortened V by 4 bases and J by 6 bases, and 13 bases separated the two germline ends. CDR1 and CDR2 (germline): SQVTM, ANQGSEA. The CDR3 is 13 residues long. CDR3 nucleotides: TGCAGCGTTGTTGGAGGGGAGGGTCAGCCCCAGCATTTT. Translated: CSVVGGEGQPQHF. The variable domain in full, completed from reference TRBV29-1 and TRBJ1-5, reads SAVISQKPSRDICQRGTSLTIQCQVDSQVTMMFWYRQQPGQSLTLIATANQGSEATYESGFVIDKFPISRPNLTFSTLTVSNMSPEDSSIYLCSVVGGEGQPQHFGDGTRLSIL.

This clonotype was counted many times. The gene calls are TRBV19 and TRBJ1-2; D remains unclear. CDR1 and CDR2 (germline): LNHDA, SQIVND (reference sequence). This CDR3 comprises 14 residues. Between the trimmed V and J ends, which lost 5 bases and 5 bases, there was a span of 15 bases. For the CDR3, the DNA is TGTGCCAGTAGTCCCGGAGTGGGAGGGTATGGCTACACCTTC. Encoded protein: CASSPGVGGYGYTF.

In its sample, this clonotype was seen many times. As DNA, the CDR3 is TGCGCCAGCAGCCTCGGACGGACCCAAGAGACCCAGTACTTC. Translated: CASSLGRTQETQYF. The chain recombines TRBV5-1 with TRBJ2-5; D is uncertain. CDR3 length: 14 amino acids. Germline-derived CDR1 and CDR2 are SGHRS and YFSETQ. V was cut by 4 bases and J by 1 base, with 11 bases left in between.

This clonotype was detected ten times or more. This chain uses TRBV5-1 with TRBJ2-7; TRBD2 is a possible D gene (7 bases). This CDR3 spans 15 amino acids. The germline CDR1 and CDR2 sequences are SGHRS and YFSETQ. V lost 1 base to trimming and J lost 7 bases, with 18 bases between them. CDR3 DNA sequence: TGCGCCAGCAGCTTGAACGGGGGGCCTTCAGGGGAGCAGTACTTC. As protein: CASSLNGGPSGEQYF.

This clonotype occurred many times. The rearrangement joins TRBV20-1 to TRBJ2-1; D is perhaps TRBD1 (7 bases). In germline, CDR1 is DFQATT, CDR2 SNEGSKA (reference sequence). The V gene lost 6 bases and the J gene lost 5 bases, with 17 bases spanning the gap. The CDR3 totals 14 residues. CDR3 protein: CSATGGQLNNEQFF. The CDR3, as DNA: TGCAGTGCCACCGGGGGACAGTTGAACAATGAGCAGTTCTTC.

This clonotype was recorded many times. The rearrangement uses TRBV7-9 and TRBJ2-1, with TRBD1 as a possible D gene (6 bases). V was clipped by 5 bases and J by 4 bases, with 12 bases between them. CDR1 is SEHNR and CDR2 is FQNEAQ in the germline V gene (reference sequence). The CDR3 runs to 14 residues. The CDR3 here is CASSPEGGYNEQFF. CDR3 coding DNA: TGTGCCAGCAGCCCCGAAGGGGGTTACAATGAGCAGTTCTTC.

This clonotype occurred many times. The V gene is TRBV20-1, the J gene TRBJ2-3, with 7 nucleotides matching TRBD1. CDR3 length equals 14 residues. Germline-derived CDR1 and CDR2 are DFQATT and SNEGSKA (reference sequence). V dropped 5 bases and J dropped 1; count of bases not matched to a gene: 6. The CDR3 bases are TGCAGTGCTCCGACAGGGATGGGCACAGATACGCAGTATTTT. Translating it yields CSAPTGMGTDTQYF.

This clonotype came up many times. The J gene is TRBJ2-2, the V gene TRBV6-4; no clear D. This CDR3 is built from 13 residues. The V end was cut by 4 bases, the J end by 5 bases, with 8 bases between. Germline CDR1 reads MRHNA; CDR2 reads SNTAGT. CDR3 residues: CASSASETGELFF. The CDR3 DNA sequence: TGTGCCAGCAGTGCATCCGAGACCGGGGAGCTGTTTTTT.

There are many counts of this clonotype. V gene TRBV11-2 combines with J gene TRBJ2-3; the match to TRBD2 covers 8 bases. Germline CDR1 and CDR2: SGHAT and FQNNGV. Germline trimming cut 4 bases from V and 2 bases from J; bases unmatched to any gene: 11. This CDR3 comprises 17 residues. CDR3: CASSYSPGLVPTDTQYF. As DNA, the CDR3 is TGTGCCAGCAGCTACAGCCCGGGACTAGTCCCCACAGATACGCAGTATTTT.

This clonotype was detected ten times or more. The V and J genes are TRBV6-5 and TRBJ2-1; 11 bases match TRBD2. The CDR3 consists of 16 residues. J was trimmed by 12 bases and V by 6 bases; bases with no gene match: 16. Germline V gene lookup returns CDR1 MNHEY and CDR2 SVGAGI. The CDR3 region has the DNA TGTGCCAGCAGAGCCGGTAGCGGGGGGGGTCTGTGGGGGCAGTTCTTC. It yields the protein CASRAGSGGGLWGQFF.